This T cell receptor (beta chain) emerged from a study of blood T cell repertoires in COVID-19. The method was immunoSEQ multiplex PCR; TCRdb's version includes in-frame clones alone and lacks a portion of them. The sample shows roughly 500,000 clones, roughly 88% of them seen only once. Points on this clone: Additional DNA sequences in this sample encode the identical CDR3.

This CDR3 has 15 residues. Germline CDR1 and CDR2: SGDLS and YYNGEE. V shed 0 bases and J shed 0 bases, with 10 bases lying between them. Sequencing was carried out using peripheral blood. This TCR was sampled from a human donor in a cohort sampled during active COVID-19. The V call is TRBV9, the J call TRBJ2-7, with a tentative D call TRBD1 (5 bases). The CDR3: CASSVAGQGSYEQYF. The CDR3 nucleotides are TGTGCCAGCAGCGTAGCTGGGCAGGGCTCCTACGAGCAGTACTTC.